A selection of T cell receptor beta chains follows, all from one sample in a study of T cell responses to AZD1222 COVID-19 vaccine. Profiled with immunoSEQ multiplex PCR; TCRdb holds only in-frame clones, not every one. The sample shows about 77,000 clones, about 92% of them seen only once. The material sequenced was peripheral blood, taken 28 days after the second AZD1222 dose. These receptors originate from an adult who received the AZD1222 COVID-19 vaccine. The CDR3 runs from the conserved cysteine through the conserved F or W. Fields, in order: D gene, J gene, clone size, V gene, CDR3 protein, CDR3 DNA. D genes are given only for firm matches. Part of the rows lack a size; the others show once, few, many or a class for expanded clones.

TRBD2 TRBJ2-7 - TRBV27 CASSPQIAGVYEQYF TGTGCCAGCAGCCCGCAAATAGCGGGAGTCTACGAGCAGTACTTC
- TRBJ2-7 once TRBV3-1/TRBV3-2 CASSQTRSYEQYF TGTGCCAGCAGCCAGACACGGTCCTACGAGCAGTACTTC
TRBD2 TRBJ2-1 - TRBV9 CASSVLAGSNEQFF TGTGCCAGCAGCGTGCTAGCGGGATCAAATGAGCAGTTCTTC
- TRBJ1-5 - TRBV3-1/TRBV3-2 CASSQKPGRRRGQPQHF TGTGCCAGCAGCCAAAAACCCGGACGACGTAGAGGTCAGCCCCAGCATTTT
- TRBJ1-1 - TRBV24-1 CATSGPPQGNTEAFF TGTGCCACCAGTGGGCCCCCACAGGGGAACACTGAAGCTTTCTTT
TRBD2 TRBJ2-1 - TRBV29-1 CSVAELAGGPSYNEQFF TGCAGCGTTGCGGAACTAGCGGGAGGGCCCTCCTACAATGAGCAGTTCTTC
- TRBJ1-5 - TRBV30 CAWSVRTSTYSNQPQHF TGTGCCTGGAGTGTTCGGACAAGTACGTATAGCAATCAGCCCCAGCATTTT
TRBD2 TRBJ2-5 - TRBV24-1 CATSGSGSGDQETQYF TGTGCCACCAGTGGTTCAGGGAGCGGGGATCAAGAGACCCAGTACTTC
- TRBJ2-4 - TRBV19 CASSIGPGAVENIQYF TGTGCCAGTAGTATAGGACCCGGAGCGGTTGAAAACATTCAGTACTTC
TRBD1 TRBJ2-7 - TRBV5-1 CASSWGVRGSNSYEQYF TGCGCCAGCAGCTGGGGAGTCAGGGGGTCGAATAGCTACGAGCAGTACTTC
- TRBJ1-2 - TRBV9 CASTASGTTGLNYGYTF TGTGCCAGCACCGCCTCTGGGACGACCGGACTTAACTATGGCTACACCTTC
- TRBJ1-1 - TRBV5-1 CASSLIPPPSAEAFF TGCGCCAGCAGCTTGATTCCCCCGCCAAGTGCTGAAGCTTTCTTT
- TRBJ1-1 - TRBV6-6 CASSRRASSNTEAFF TGTGCCAGCAGCCGACGGGCCAGTTCGAACACTGAAGCTTTCTTT
- TRBJ1-2 - TRBV7-9 CASSRVGYTF TGTGCCAGCTCCAGGGTTGGCTACACCTTC
TRBD1 TRBJ2-7 - TRBV30 CAFHRGLGEQYF TGTGCCTTCCACAGGGGTTTAGGGGAGCAGTACTTC
- TRBJ1-1 - TRBV28 CASSQISTPTEAFF TGTGCCAGCAGTCAAATCTCAACGCCCACTGAAGCTTTCTTT
TRBD1 TRBJ2-5 - TRBV18 CASSPLTGWVAETQYF TGTGCCAGCTCACCACTGACAGGGTGGGTCGCGGAGACCCAGTACTTC
- TRBJ2-2 - TRBV19 CASSRERRSSGELFF TGTGCCAGTAGTCGCGAACGGCGCTCCTCAGGGGAGCTGTTTTTT
- TRBJ2-1 - TRBV6-1 CASSEVSEQFF TGTGCCAGCAGTGAAGTGAGTGAGCAGTTCTTC
TRBD2 TRBJ2-2 - TRBV3-1/TRBV3-2 CASSHRLAGRTGELFF TGTGCCAGCAGCCACCGACTAGCGGGACGCACCGGGGAGCTGTTTTTT
TRBD1 TRBJ1-6 - TRBV9 CASSVDRGYNSPLHF TGTGCCAGCAGCGTGGACAGGGGCTATAATTCACCCCTCCACTTT
TRBD1 TRBJ1-1 once TRBV12-3/TRBV12-4 CASTTTGLAEAFF TGTGCCAGCACAACGACAGGGCTCGCTGAAGCTTTCTTT
- TRBJ1-2 - TRBV4-3 CASSQDLTAGNYGYTF TGCGCCAGCAGCCAAGATCTTACGGCAGGAAACTATGGCTACACCTTC
- TRBJ2-7 - TRBV4-1 CASQRVGSYEQYF TGCGCCAGCCAGAGGGTAGGTTCCTACGAGCAGTACTTC